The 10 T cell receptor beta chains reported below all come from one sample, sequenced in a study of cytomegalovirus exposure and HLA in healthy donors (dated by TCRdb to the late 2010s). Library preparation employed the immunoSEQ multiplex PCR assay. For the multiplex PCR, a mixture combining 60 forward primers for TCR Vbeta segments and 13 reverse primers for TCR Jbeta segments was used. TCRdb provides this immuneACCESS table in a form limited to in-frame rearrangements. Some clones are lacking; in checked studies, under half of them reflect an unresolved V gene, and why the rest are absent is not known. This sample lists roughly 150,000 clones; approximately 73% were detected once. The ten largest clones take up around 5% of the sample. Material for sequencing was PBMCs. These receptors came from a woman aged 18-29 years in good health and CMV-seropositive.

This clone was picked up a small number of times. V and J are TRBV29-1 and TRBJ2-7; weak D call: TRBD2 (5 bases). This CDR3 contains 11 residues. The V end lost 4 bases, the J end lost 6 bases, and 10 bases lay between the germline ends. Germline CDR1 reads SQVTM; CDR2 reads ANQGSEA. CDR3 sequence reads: CSVVEGSEQYF. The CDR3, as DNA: TGCAGCGTTGTTGAGGGTAGCGAGCAGTACTTC.

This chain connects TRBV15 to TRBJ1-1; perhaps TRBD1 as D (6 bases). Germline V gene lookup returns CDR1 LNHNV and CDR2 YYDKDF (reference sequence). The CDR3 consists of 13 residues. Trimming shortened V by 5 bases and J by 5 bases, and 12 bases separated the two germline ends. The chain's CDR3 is CATSVLTGTEAFF. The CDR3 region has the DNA TGTGCCACCAGCGTACTGACAGGAACTGAAGCTTTCTTT.

CDR3 in DNA: TGTGCCACTACCCGTAGCGGGGGGAGTAGCACAGATACGCAGTATTTT. Its translation is CATTRSGGSSTDTQYF. V gene TRBV10-3 combines with J gene TRBJ2-3; TRBD2 aligns across 10 bases. This CDR3 contains 16 residues. Germline trimming cut 10 bases from V and 0 bases from J; bases unmatched to any gene: 10. Germline V gives CDR1 ENHRY, CDR2 SYGVKD.

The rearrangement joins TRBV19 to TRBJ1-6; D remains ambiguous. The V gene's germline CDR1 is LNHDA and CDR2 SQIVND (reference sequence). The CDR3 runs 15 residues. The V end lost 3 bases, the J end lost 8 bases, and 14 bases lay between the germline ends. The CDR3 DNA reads TGTGCCAGTAGTATCGGGAGAGGCGTTGATTCACCCCTCCACTTT. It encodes CASSIGRGVDSPLHF.

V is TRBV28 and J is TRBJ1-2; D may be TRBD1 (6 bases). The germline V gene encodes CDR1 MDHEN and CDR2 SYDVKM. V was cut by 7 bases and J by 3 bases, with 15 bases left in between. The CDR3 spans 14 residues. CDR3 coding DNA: TGTGCCAGCACCCTAGCAGGGGCGGACTATGGCTACACCTTC. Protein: CASTLAGADYGYTF.

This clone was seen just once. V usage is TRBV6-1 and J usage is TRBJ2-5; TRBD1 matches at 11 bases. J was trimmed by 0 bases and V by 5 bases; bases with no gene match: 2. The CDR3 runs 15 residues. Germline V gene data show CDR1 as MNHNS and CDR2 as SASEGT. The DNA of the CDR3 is TGTGCCAGCAGTCGGGACAGGGGGTACCAAGAGACCCAGTACTTC. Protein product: CASSRDRGYQETQYF.

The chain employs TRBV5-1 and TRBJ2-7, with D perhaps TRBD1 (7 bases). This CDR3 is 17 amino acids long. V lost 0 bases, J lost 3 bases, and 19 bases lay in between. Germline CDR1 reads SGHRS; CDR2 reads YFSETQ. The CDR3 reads CASSLGPAAGGIYEQYF. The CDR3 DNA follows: TGCGCCAGCAGCTTGGGACCGGCGGCAGGGGGGATCTACGAGCAGTACTTC.

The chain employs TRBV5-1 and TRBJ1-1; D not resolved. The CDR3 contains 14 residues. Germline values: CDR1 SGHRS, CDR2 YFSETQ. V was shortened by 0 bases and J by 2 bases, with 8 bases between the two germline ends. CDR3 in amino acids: CASSLESGNTEAFF. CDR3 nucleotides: TGCGCCAGCAGCTTGGAGTCGGGAAACACTGAAGCTTTCTTT.

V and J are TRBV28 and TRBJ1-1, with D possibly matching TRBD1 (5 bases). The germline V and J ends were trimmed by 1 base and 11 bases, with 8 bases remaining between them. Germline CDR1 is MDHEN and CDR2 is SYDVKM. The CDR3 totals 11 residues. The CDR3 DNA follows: TGTGCCAGCAGTTTATCTGGGGGGGCTTTCTTT. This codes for CASSLSGGAFF.

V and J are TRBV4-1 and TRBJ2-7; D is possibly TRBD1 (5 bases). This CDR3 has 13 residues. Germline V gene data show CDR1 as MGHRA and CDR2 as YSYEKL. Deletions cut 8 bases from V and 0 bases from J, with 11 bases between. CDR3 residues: CASDQDSSYEQYF. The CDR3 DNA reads TGCGCCAGCGACCAAGACAGCTCCTACGAGCAGTACTTC.